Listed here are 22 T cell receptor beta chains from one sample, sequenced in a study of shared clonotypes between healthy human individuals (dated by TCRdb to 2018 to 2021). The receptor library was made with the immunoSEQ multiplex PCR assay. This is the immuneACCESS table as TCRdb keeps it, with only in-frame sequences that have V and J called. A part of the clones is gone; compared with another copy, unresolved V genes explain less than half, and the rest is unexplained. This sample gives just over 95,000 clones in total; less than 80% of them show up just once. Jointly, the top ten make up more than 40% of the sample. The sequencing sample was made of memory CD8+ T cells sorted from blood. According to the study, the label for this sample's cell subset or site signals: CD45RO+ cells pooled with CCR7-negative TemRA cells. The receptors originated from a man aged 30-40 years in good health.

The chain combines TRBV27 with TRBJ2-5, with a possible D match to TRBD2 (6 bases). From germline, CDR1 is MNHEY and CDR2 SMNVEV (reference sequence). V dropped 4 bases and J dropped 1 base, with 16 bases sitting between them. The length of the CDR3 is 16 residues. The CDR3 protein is CASSSEGGELQETQYF. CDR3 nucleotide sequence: TGTGCCAGCAGTTCTGAGGGCGGGGAACTCCAAGAGACCCAGTACTTC.

CDR3 in amino acids: CASSLNTDNEQYF. In DNA form, the CDR3 reads TGCGCCAGCAGTTTAAATACAGATAACGAGCAGTACTTC. The chain has TRBV5-1 and TRBJ2-7; no clear D. Trimming shortened V by 5 bases and J by 5 bases, and 14 bases separated the two germline ends. CDR3 size: 13 residues. Germline V lookup: CDR1 SGHRS, CDR2 YFSETQ.

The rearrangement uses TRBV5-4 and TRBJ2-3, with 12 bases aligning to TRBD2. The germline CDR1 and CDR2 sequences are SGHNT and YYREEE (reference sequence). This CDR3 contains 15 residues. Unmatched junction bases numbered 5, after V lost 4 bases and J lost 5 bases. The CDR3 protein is CASSLAGGPEDTQYF. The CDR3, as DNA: TGTGCCAGCAGCCTAGCGGGAGGGCCGGAAGATACGCAGTATTTT.

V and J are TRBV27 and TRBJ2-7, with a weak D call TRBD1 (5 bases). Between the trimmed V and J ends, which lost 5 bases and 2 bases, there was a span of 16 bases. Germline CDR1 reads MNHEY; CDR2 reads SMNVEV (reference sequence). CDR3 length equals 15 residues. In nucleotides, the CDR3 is TGTGCCAGCAGTCCCACCGGCGACAGTACCTACGAGCAGTACTTC. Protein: CASSPTGDSTYEQYF.

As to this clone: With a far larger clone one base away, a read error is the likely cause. DNA of the CDR3: TGTGCCAGCAGTGAACTAGCGGGAGACACAGATACGCAGTATTTT. This sequence encodes CASSELAGDTDTQYF. The chain recombines TRBV6-1 with TRBJ2-3, with TRBD2 identical over 10 bases. The CDR3 runs 15 residues. The trim removed 2 bases at V and 2 bases at J, leaving 1 base unmatched. Germline CDR1 is MNHNS and CDR2 is SASEGT.

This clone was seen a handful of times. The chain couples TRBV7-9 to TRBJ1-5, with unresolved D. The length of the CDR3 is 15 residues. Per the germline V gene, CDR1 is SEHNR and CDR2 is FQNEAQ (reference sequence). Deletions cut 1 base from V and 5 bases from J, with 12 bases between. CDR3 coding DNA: TGTGCCAGCAGCTTAGGGTGGGCCGGGGATCAGCCCCAGCATTTT. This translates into CASSLGWAGDQPQHF.

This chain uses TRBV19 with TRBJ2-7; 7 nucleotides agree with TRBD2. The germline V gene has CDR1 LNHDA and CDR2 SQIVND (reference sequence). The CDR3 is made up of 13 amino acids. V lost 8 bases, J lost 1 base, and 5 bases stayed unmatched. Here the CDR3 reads CASGPAGSYEQYF. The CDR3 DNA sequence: TGTGCCAGTGGTCCAGCGGGATCCTACGAGCAGTACTTC.

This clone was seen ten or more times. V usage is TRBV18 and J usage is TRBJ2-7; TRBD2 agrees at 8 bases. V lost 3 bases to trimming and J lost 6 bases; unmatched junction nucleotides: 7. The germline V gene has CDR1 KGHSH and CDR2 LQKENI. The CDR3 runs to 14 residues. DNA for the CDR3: TGTGCCAGCTCACCGGGACTAGGGGTTGTCGAGCAGTACTTC. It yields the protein CASSPGLGVVEQYF.

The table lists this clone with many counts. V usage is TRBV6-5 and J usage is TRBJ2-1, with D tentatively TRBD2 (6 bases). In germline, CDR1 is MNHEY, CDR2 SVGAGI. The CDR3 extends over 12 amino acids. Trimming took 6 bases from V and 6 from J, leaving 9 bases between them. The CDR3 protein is CASRSLANEQFF. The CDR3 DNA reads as TGTGCCAGCAGGTCACTAGCCAATGAGCAGTTCTTC.

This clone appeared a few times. CDR3 sequence: CASSQGYGNTEAFF. The DNA for the CDR3 is TGTGCCAGCAGCCAAGGATACGGGAACACTGAAGCTTTCTTT. This sequence joins TRBV14 and TRBJ1-1; D ambiguous. Germline CDR1 reads SGHDN; CDR2 reads FVKESK. This CDR3 contains 14 residues. Trimming pared 1 base from V and 1 base from J, leaving 7 bases between. The full variable domain, with the rest looked up from reference TRBV14 and TRBJ1-1, is EAGVTQFPSHSVIEKGQTVTLRCDPISGHDNLYWYRRVMGKEIKFLLHFVKESKQDESGMPNNRFLAERTGGTYSTLKVQPAELEDSGVYFCASSQGYGNTEAFFGQGTRLTVV.

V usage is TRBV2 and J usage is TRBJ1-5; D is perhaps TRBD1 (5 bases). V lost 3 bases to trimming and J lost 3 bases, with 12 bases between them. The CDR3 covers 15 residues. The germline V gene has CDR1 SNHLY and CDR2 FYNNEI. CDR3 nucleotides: TGTGCCAGCAGTGATGACAGACACTACAATCAGCCCCAGCATTTT. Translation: CASSDDRHYNQPQHF.

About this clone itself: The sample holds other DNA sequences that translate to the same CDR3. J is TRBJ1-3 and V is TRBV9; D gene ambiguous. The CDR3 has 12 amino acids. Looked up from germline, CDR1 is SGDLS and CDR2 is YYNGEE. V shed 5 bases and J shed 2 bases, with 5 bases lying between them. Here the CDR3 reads CASRGTGNTIYF. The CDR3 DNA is TGTGCCAGCAGGGGGACTGGAAACACCATATATTTT.

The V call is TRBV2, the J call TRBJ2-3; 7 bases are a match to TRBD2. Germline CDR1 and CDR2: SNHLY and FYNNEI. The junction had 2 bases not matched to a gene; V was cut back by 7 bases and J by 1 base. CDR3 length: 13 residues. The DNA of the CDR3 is TGTGCCAGCAATCGGGAGGGCACAGATACGCAGTATTTT. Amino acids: CASNREGTDTQYF.

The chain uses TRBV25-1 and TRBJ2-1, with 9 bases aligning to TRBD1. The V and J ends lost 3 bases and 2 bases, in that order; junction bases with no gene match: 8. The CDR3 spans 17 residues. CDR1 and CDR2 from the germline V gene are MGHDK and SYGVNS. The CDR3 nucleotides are TGTGCCAGCAGTGAGATCAAGAGGGACAGGGCCTACAATGAGCAGTTCTTC. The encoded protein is CASSEIKRDRAYNEQFF.

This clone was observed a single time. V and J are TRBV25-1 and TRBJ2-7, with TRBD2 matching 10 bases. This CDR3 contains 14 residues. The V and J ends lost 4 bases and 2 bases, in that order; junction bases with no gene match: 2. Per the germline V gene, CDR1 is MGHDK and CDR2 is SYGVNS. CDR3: CASSGTSGTYEQYF. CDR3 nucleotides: TGTGCCAGCAGTGGGACTAGCGGAACCTACGAGCAGTACTTC.

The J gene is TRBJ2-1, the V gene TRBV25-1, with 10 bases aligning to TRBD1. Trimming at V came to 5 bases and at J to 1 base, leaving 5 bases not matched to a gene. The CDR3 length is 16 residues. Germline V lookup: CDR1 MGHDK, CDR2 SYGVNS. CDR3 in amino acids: CASSLRDRGSYNEQFF. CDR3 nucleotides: TGTGCCAGCAGTCTACGGGACAGGGGTTCCTACAATGAGCAGTTCTTC.

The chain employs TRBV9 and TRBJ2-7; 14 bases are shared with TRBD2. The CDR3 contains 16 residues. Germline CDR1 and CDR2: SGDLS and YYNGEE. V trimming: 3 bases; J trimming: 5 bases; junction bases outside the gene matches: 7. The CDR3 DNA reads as TGTGCCAGCAGCGCCCCCGGGACTAGCGGGAGAAACGAGCAGTACTTC. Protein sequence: CASSAPGTSGRNEQYF.

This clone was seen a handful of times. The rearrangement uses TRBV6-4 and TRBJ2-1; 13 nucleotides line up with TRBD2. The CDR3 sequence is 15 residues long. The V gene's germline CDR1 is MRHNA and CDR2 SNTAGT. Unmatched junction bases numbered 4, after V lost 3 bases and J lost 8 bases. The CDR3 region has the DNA TGTGCCAGCAGTGAACTAGCGGGAGGGAAGGATGAGCAGTTCTTC. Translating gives CASSELAGGKDEQFF.

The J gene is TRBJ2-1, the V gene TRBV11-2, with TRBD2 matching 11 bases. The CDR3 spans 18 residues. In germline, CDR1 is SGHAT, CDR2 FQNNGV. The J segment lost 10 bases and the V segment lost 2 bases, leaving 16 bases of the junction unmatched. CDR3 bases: TGTGCCAGCAGCTTATTGGCATCACTAGCGGGAGTCCACGGGGAGCAGTTCTTC. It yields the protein CASSLLASLAGVHGEQFF.

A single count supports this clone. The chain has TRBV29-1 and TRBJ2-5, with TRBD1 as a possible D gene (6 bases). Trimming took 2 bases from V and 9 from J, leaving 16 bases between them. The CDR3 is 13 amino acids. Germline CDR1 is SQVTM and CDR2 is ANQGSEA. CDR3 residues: CSVEWGEEGAQYF. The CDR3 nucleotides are TGCAGCGTTGAATGGGGAGAAGAGGGGGCCCAGTACTTC.

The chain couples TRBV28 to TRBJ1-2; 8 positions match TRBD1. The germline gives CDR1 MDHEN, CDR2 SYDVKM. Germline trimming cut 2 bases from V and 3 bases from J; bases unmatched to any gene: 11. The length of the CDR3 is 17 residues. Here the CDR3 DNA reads TGTGCCAGCAGTTTAGGTCGCATAGACAGGGGTGACTATGGCTACACCTTC. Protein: CASSLGRIDRGDYGYTF.

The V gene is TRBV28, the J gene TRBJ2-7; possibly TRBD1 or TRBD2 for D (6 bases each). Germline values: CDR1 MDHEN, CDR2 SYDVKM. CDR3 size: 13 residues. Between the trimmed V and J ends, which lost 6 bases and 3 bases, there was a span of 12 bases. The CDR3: CASSGGQDYEQYF. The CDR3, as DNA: TGTGCCAGCAGCGGGGGCCAGGACTACGAGCAGTACTTC.